Below are 26 T cell receptor beta chains sequenced from a single sample in a study of shared clonotypes between healthy human individuals. Here immunoSEQ multiplex PCR was the method, and the copy in TCRdb shows in-frame clones only, minus some. Of hundreds of thousands of clones listed, 75% to 80% are singletons. Sequenced sample: PBMCs. The source is a woman aged 40-49 years in good health. Some clones in this sample may be carry-over from other donors' samples.

At least ten counts were recorded for this clone. Additional DNA sequences in this sample encode the identical CDR3. V gene TRBV7-6 combines with J gene TRBJ2-7, with a possible D match to TRBD2 (6 bases). V lost 5 bases, J lost 2 bases, and 13 bases lay in between. CDR1 is SGHVS, CDR2 FNYEAQ, per germline. The CDR3 extends over 14 amino acids. The CDR3 coding sequence is TGTGCCAGCAGCGCCCCTAGCGCGCCCTACGAGCAGTACTTC. This translates into CASSAPSAPYEQYF.

The rearrangement links TRBV6-1 to TRBJ2-7; D call uncertain. Trimming took 5 bases from V and 3 from J, leaving 8 bases between them. The V gene's germline CDR1 is MNHNS and CDR2 SASEGT. This CDR3 has 12 amino acids. The CDR3 DNA is TGTGCCAGCAGTCATCAAGGCTACGAGCAGTACTTC. This translates into CASSHQGYEQYF.

The chain joins TRBV5-1 to TRBJ1-1; D possibly corresponds to TRBD1 (6 bases). CDR1 and CDR2 (germline): SGHRS, YFSETQ. The CDR3 extends over 12 amino acids. Trimming shortened V by 4 bases and J by 7 bases, and 11 bases separated the two germline ends. The DNA for the CDR3 is TGCGCCAGCAGCAACCCGGACAGTGAAGCTTTCTTT. Residues: CASSNPDSEAFF.

This clone was found once. This chain uses TRBV4-3 with TRBJ2-1, with a possible D match to TRBD2 (5 bases). Trimming stripped 1 base from V and 4 bases from J, with 14 bases between. From germline, CDR1 is LGHNA and CDR2 YSLEER. There are 16 residues in the CDR3. CDR3 sequence reads: CASSQGLGVDYNEQFF. The CDR3 bases are TGCGCCAGCAGCCAAGGGTTGGGAGTGGATTACAATGAGCAGTTCTTC.

V usage is TRBV19 and J usage is TRBJ1-4, with 8 bases identical to TRBD1. This CDR3 contains 16 residues. Germline CDR1 and CDR2: LNHDA and SQIVND (reference sequence). V trimming: 5 bases; J trimming: 0 bases; junction bases outside the gene matches: 5. CDR3 loop: CASSVGTGPTNEKLFF. The CDR3 bases are TGTGCCAGTAGTGTCGGGACAGGCCCAACTAATGAAAAACTGTTTTTT.

For this clone: This clone may be a read error of a much larger clone one base away. The V and J genes are TRBV15 and TRBJ2-7; TRBD1 matches at 7 bases. Germline V lookup: CDR1 LNHNV, CDR2 YYDKDF (reference sequence). CDR3 size: 17 residues. The J segment lost 2 bases and the V segment lost 0 bases, leaving 10 bases of the junction unmatched. The CDR3 bases are TGTGCCACCAGCAGAGATCGGCTGACAGGGAGTACCTACGAGCAGTACTTC. Its translation is CATSRDRLTGSTYEQYF. Filled out from reference TRBV15 and TRBJ2-7, the complete variable domain reads DAMVIQNPRYQVTQFGKPVTLSCSQTLNHNVMYWYQQKSSQAPKLLFHYYDKDFNNEADTPDNFQSRRPNTSFCFLDIRSPGLGDTAMYLCATSRDRLTGSTYEQYFGPGTRLTVT.

The gene calls are TRBV15 and TRBJ2-7, with D tentatively TRBD1 or TRBD2 (5 bases each). The V and J ends lost 1 base and 5 bases respectively, with 15 bases between them. The germline gives CDR1 LNHNV, CDR2 YYDKDF (reference sequence). This CDR3 comprises 15 residues. In DNA, the CDR3 is TGTGCCACCAGCAGAGGGGACGGATCAGGCCACGAGCAGTACTTC. This encodes CATSRGDGSGHEQYF.

This clone is a singleton in its sample. V usage is TRBV11-3 and J usage is TRBJ2-3; 8 bases map to TRBD1. CDR3 length: 17 amino acids. Germline V gene data show CDR1 as SGHNT and CDR2 as YENEEA. V lost 2 bases, J lost 5 bases, and 12 bases stayed unmatched. CDR3 nucleotide sequence: TGTGCCAGCAGCTTATGCACGGACAGGGAGTTTAGAGATACGCAGTATTTT. It is translated as CASSLCTDREFRDTQYF.

This chain links TRBV7-9 with TRBJ2-3; no clear D gene. Germline CDR1 and CDR2: SEHNR and FQNEAQ (reference sequence). CDR3 length: 16 residues. Trimming took off 0 bases at V and 0 bases at J, with 10 bases between the two ends. The CDR3 bases are TGTGCCAGCAGCTTAGCAATCCAGGTCAGCACAGATACGCAGTATTTT. Its protein is CASSLAIQVSTDTQYF. Supplemented by reference TRBV7-9 and TRBJ2-3, the full variable domain reads DTGVSQNPRHKITKRGQNVTFRCDPISEHNRLYWYRQTLGQGPEFLTYFQNEAQLEKSRLLSDRFSAERPKGSFSTLEIQRTEQGDSAMYLCASSLAIQVSTDTQYFGPGTRLTVL.

This clone was recorded a few times. A read error likely explains this, since a far larger clone differs by one base. The chain joins TRBV30 to TRBJ1-1, with a weak D call TRBD1 (6 bases). From germline, CDR1 is GTSNPN and CDR2 SVGIG (reference sequence). This CDR3 is built from 12 residues. CDR3 protein: CAWSVGGLEASF. CDR3 nucleotide sequence: TGTGCCTGGAGCGTCGGGGGCCTTGAAGCTTCCTTT.

In its sample, this clone was seen once. One base separates it from a far larger clone, so it is likely a read error. The same CDR3 arises from other DNA sequences in this sample as well. The rearrangement uses TRBV11-1 and TRBJ2-7; 7 bases match TRBD2. CDR3 length: 15 residues. Germline V gene data show CDR1 as SGHAT and CDR2 as FQDESV (reference sequence). CDR3 in amino acids: CASTTMGGPTYEQYF. In DNA, the CDR3 is TGTGCCAGCACTACGATGGGAGGGCCCACCTACGAGCAATACTTC.

This clone was detected once. A read error is likely, as this CDR3 ends without the conserved phenylalanine or tryptophan. The chain is built from TRBV29-1 and TRBJ1-2, with D perhaps matching TRBD1 (5 bases). The V and J ends lost 7 bases and 2 bases respectively, with 14 bases between them. The CDR3 has 13 residues. CDR1 and CDR2 (germline): SQVTM, ANQGSEA. The CDR3 DNA is TGCAGCGCCGCCCCGGGGGGGAACTATGGCTACACCCTC. This translates into CSAAPGGNYGYTL.

The rearrangement links TRBV28 to TRBJ1-2; the D gene is possibly TRBD1 (5 bases). Trimming took off 5 bases at V and 5 bases at J, with 15 bases between the two ends. The germline gives CDR1 MDHEN, CDR2 SYDVKM. This CDR3 is built from 14 residues. CDR3: CASSQPGGYYGYTF. The CDR3 region has the DNA TGTGCCAGCAGTCAACCGGGGGGTTATTATGGCTACACCTTC.

The CDR3 sequence: CASIPSGRGPKQFF. The DNA of the CDR3 is TGTGCCAGCATCCCTAGCGGGAGGGGACCGAAGCAGTTCTTC. The chain uses TRBV28 and TRBJ2-1, with TRBD2 matching over 12 bases. This CDR3 has 14 residues. CDR1 is MDHEN, CDR2 SYDVKM, per germline. Trimming at V came to 7 bases and at J to 11 bases, leaving 9 bases not matched to a gene.

As DNA, the CDR3 is TGTGCCATCAGTGAGTCTAGTTGGGGGGAGACCCAGTACTTC. Protein product: CAISESSWGETQYF. The gene calls are TRBV10-3 and TRBJ2-5; either TRBD1 or TRBD2 may fit D (5 bases each). Between the trimmed V and J ends, which lost 0 bases and 5 bases, there was a span of 10 bases. This CDR3 is built from 14 residues. The germline gives CDR1 ENHRY, CDR2 SYGVKD.

Details on this clone: This likely stems from a read error, as it lies one base from a far larger clone. The chain links TRBV28 to TRBJ1-5; a weak D match, TRBD1 (5 bases). V dropped 2 bases and J dropped 5 bases, with 13 bases sitting between them. Germline assignment: CDR1 MDHEN and CDR2 SYDVKM. This CDR3 region has 15 residues. The CDR3 nucleotides read TGTGCCAGCAGTTTAGGCGGCGCGGGGGATCAGCCCCAGCATTTT. This codes for CASSLGGAGDQPQHF.

Comments on this clone: With a far larger clone one base away, a read error is the likely cause. The V gene is TRBV19, the J gene TRBJ2-5; 7 bases are shared with TRBD1. The J call may be mistaken, given a closer DNA end match to TRBJ2-7. Germline CDR1 LNHDA, CDR2 SQIVND (reference sequence). The CDR3 runs to 15 residues. The DNA for the CDR3 is TGTGCCAGTAGTGGTATCGGGACAGCCTCCTGCGAGCAGTACTTC. This gives the protein CASSGIGTASCEQYF.

With regard to this clone: With a much larger clone just one base away, this may be a read error. The chain employs TRBV4-1 and TRBJ2-1; 13 bases line up with TRBD2. The junction had 16 bases not matched to a gene; V was cut back by 2 bases and J by 12 bases. This CDR3 region has 18 residues. Germline V gene lookup returns CDR1 MGHRA and CDR2 YSYEKL. CDR3 nucleotides: TGCGCCAGCAGCCAACTACCAGGACTAGCGGGAGCCTCATATGGGCAGTTCTTC. It translates to CASSQLPGLAGASYGQFF.

The chain has TRBV6-1 and TRBJ2-2; 8 positions match TRBD2. The trim removed 2 bases at V and 6 bases at J, leaving 8 bases unmatched. The CDR3 extends over 16 amino acids. Germline values: CDR1 MNHNS, CDR2 SASEGT. The CDR3 region is CASSEMVGREAGELFF. The CDR3 DNA reads TGTGCCAGCAGTGAAATGGTCGGGCGGGAGGCCGGGGAGCTGTTTTTT.

This rearrangement joins TRBV28 to TRBJ2-7; 10 bases align to TRBD2. The CDR3 runs to 15 residues. J gave up 4 bases and V 8 bases, and 11 bases lay outside the gene matches. Germline V gene sequence: CDR1 MDHEN, CDR2 SYDVKM. CDR3 coding DNA: TGTGCCAGCCACCCTCTCGGACTAGCGGTGTACGAGCAGTACTTC. Translating gives CASHPLGLAVYEQYF.

The CDR3, as DNA: TGTGCCATCAGTGGGAGAAAGGAGGCCGGGGAGCTGTTTTTT. As protein: CAISGRKEAGELFF. The V call is TRBV10-3, the J call TRBJ2-2; possibly TRBD2 for D (5 bases). The CDR3 is made up of 14 amino acids. The V and J ends lost 4 bases and 6 bases respectively, with 12 bases between them. CDR1 and CDR2 (germline): ENHRY, SYGVKD.

The chain links TRBV7-6 to TRBJ2-2; D is undetermined. There are 12 residues in the CDR3. The germline CDR1 and CDR2 sequences are SGHVS and FNYEAQ. V was clipped by 0 bases and J by 6 bases, with 2 bases between them. CDR3 protein: CASSLAAGELFF. DNA for the CDR3: TGTGCCAGCAGCTTAGCGGCCGGGGAGCTGTTTTTT. Based on the CDR3 plus reference TRBV7-6 and TRBJ2-2, the full variable domain is GAGVSQSPRYKVTKRGQDVALRCDPISGHVSLYWYRQALGQGPEFLTYFNYEAQQDKSGLPNDRFSAERPEGSISTLTIQRTEQRDSAMYRCASSLAAGELFFGEGSRLTVL.

The chain uses TRBV18 and TRBJ2-2; D may be TRBD2 (6 bases). V shed 2 bases and J shed 5 bases, with 12 bases lying between them. This CDR3 is built from 15 residues. The germline gives CDR1 KGHSH, CDR2 LQKENI. CDR3 in amino acids: CASSPASDRTGELFF. The CDR3 DNA reads as TGTGCCAGCTCACCAGCTAGCGACAGAACCGGGGAGCTGTTTTTT.

This clone came up many times. Other DNA sequences in the sample encode the same CDR3. The genes are TRBV28 and TRBJ2-7; no definite D call. The CDR3 runs to 14 residues. The V and J ends lost 5 bases and 3 bases respectively, with 14 bases between them. From germline, CDR1 is MDHEN and CDR2 SYDVKM. As DNA, the CDR3 is TGTGCCAGCAGTCTACTTCAGGAGTTCTACGAGCAGTACTTC. This sequence encodes CASSLLQEFYEQYF.

V and J are TRBV28 and TRBJ2-7; a possible D gene is TRBD2 (6 bases). Per germline, CDR1 MDHEN and CDR2 SYDVKM. This CDR3 is built from 13 residues. V lost 8 bases, J lost 5 bases, and 16 bases lay in between. The CDR3 spells CASYSGDFNEQYF. CDR3 DNA sequence: TGTGCCAGCTACTCGGGAGATTTCAACGAGCAGTACTTC.

This chain links TRBV5-1 with TRBJ2-3; the D is unclear. CDR1 and CDR2 from the germline V gene are SGHRS and YFSETQ. The CDR3 loop spans 15 amino acids. V lost 4 bases and J lost 3, with 15 bases in between. CDR3 sequence reads: CASSTDPPPTDTQYF. The CDR3 coding sequence is TGCGCCAGCAGCACGGACCCCCCGCCGACAGATACGCAGTATTTT.